This T cell receptor (beta chain) came from a study of OX40 agonist ivuxolimab in advanced cancers. This clone was picked up one time. The assay was immunoSEQ multiplex PCR, and TCRdb's table has in-frame clones only and misses some. Of about 40,000 clones listed, about 87% are singletons. The germline gives CDR1 SGHNT, CDR2 YYREEE (reference sequence). The CDR3 is made up of 14 amino acids. V was shortened by 0 bases and J by 8 bases, with 14 bases between the two germline ends. Sequenced here: CD4+ or CD8+ T cells sorted from blood, sampled in a trial of the OX40 agonist ivuxolimab. The chain is built from TRBV5-4 and TRBJ1-1; TRBD1 might be the D (6 bases). The TCR was taken from an adult with an advanced solid tumor such as melanoma, head and neck, liver or kidney cancer. The CDR3 loop is CASSLGGGLVEAFF. CDR3 nucleotide sequence: TGTGCCAGCAGCTTGGGAGGGGGGTTAGTCGAAGCTTTCTTT.